This TCR beta chain was recorded in a study of regulatory T cells in long-lasting Graves disease. CDR1 is KGHSH and CDR2 is LQKENI in the germline V gene. There are 14 residues in the CDR3. The ends were cut back, 5 bases at V and 2 bases at J, with 12 bases in the middle. Sequencing libraries for TCR beta were prepared with iRepertoire HTBI primers and Arm-PCR of CDR3 regions. As processed by the authors: Across samples, 50 to 65 TRBV and some 13 TRBJ segments were found. One entry per CDR3 protein results from TCRdb running MiXCR on the multiplex PCR reads. These V and J calls are TCRdb output, not the study's own analysis. The data hold about 430,000 distinct CDR3 sequences, with 20% to 25% observed a single time. Time point described: persistent/refractory GD, antithyroid drugs over 5 years with positive TRAb. The TCR library was prepared using RNA isolated from PBMCs.

The sequence was collected from a female donor with Graves disease. The genes are TRBV18 and TRBJ1-1; D is unresolved. This specimen was peripheral blood mononuclear cells (PBMCs), taken when the disease was refractory, from a patient treated with antithyroid drugs. This CDR3 is CASSSTWKNTEAFF. The CDR3 DNA reads as TGTGCCAGCTCAAGTACGTGGAAAAACACTGAAGCTTTCTTT.